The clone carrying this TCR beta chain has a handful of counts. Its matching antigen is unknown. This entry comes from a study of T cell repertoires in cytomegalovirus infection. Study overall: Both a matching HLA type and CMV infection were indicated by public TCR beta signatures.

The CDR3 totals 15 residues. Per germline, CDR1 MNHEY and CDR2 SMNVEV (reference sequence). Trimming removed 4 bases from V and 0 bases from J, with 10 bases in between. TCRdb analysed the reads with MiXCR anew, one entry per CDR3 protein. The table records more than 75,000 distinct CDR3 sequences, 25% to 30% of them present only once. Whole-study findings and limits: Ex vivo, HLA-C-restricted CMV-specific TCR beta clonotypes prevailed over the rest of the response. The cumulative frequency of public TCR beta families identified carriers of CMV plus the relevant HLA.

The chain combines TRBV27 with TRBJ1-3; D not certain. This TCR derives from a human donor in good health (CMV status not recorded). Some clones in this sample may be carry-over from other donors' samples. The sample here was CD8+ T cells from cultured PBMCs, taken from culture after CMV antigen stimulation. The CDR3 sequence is CASSSGGPSGNTIYF. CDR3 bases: TGTGCCAGCAGTTCTGGCGGACCCTCTGGAAACACCATATATTTT.